These 20 T cell receptor beta chains were sequenced from one sample in a study of T cells in Graves' hyperthyroidism and ophthalmopathy. The TCR beta CDR3 regions underwent amplification using RNA transcripts as the source. The HTBI set primed first-round TCR CDR3 RT-PCR. TCRdb re-analysed the multiplex PCR reads in MiXCR, keeping a single row per CDR3 protein. The sample consists of under 400,000 distinct CDR3 sequences, roughly 25% of them appearing once. The specimen sequenced was blood. The receptors were sampled from a man aged 45-65 years with Graves' hyperthyroidism.

V gene TRBV4-2 combines with J gene TRBJ1-1; D call uncertain. Germline CDR1 LGHNA, CDR2 YNFKEQ. The CDR3 contains 15 residues. Trimming took off 1 base at V and 0 bases at J, with 9 bases between the two ends. In nucleotides, the CDR3 is TGTGCCAGCAGCCAAGGACACCAGATGAACACTGAAGCTTTCTTT. It specifies CASSQGHQMNTEAFF.

On this clonotype itself: A clone one base away is much larger, so this may be a read error. The J gene is TRBJ1-4, the V gene TRBV28; weak D call: TRBD1 (6 bases). Germline V gene data show CDR1 as MDHEN and CDR2 as SYDVKM. This CDR3 contains 13 residues. Deletions cut 8 bases from V and 10 bases from J, with 17 bases between. In nucleotides, the CDR3 is TGTGCCAGCTCGGACAGCCAGGGTGGAAAACTGTTTTTT. Its protein is CASSDSQGGKLFF.

In its sample, this clonotype was seen many times. This chain connects TRBV2 to TRBJ1-5; D might be TRBD1 (6 bases). V was trimmed by 5 bases and J by 6 bases, leaving 11 bases between them. CDR3 length: 13 amino acids. Per the germline V gene, CDR1 is SNHLY and CDR2 is FYNNEI. CDR3 sequence: CASSLGQFQPQHF. The DNA for the CDR3 is TGTGCCAGCAGTCTCGGACAGTTTCAGCCCCAGCATTTT.

This clonotype showed up just a few times. The chain employs TRBV24-1 and TRBJ1-1; perhaps TRBD1 as D (6 bases). V gave up 7 bases and J gave up 1 base, with 15 bases separating them. Germline V CDR1 and CDR2: KGHDR, SFDVKD. CDR3 length: 15 residues. The CDR3 DNA is TGTGCCACCAGCGGGACCGGGGGCGGGAACACTGAAGCTTTCTTT. Protein sequence: CATSGTGGGNTEAFF.

The gene calls are TRBV5-1 and TRBJ2-5; 9 bases line up with TRBD1. The CDR3 contains 18 residues. The ends lost 0 bases at V and 4 bases at J; junction bases unmatched: 13. CDR1 and CDR2 from the germline V gene are SGHRS and YFSETQ. The CDR3 protein is CASSLAGTGTGKGETQYF. For the CDR3, the DNA is TGCGCCAGCAGCTTGGCAGGAACCGGGACAGGGAAGGGAGAGACCCAGTACTTC.

There are a few counts of this clonotype. This chain uses TRBV28 with TRBJ2-3, with TRBD1 as a possible D gene (5 bases). Germline values: CDR1 MDHEN, CDR2 SYDVKM. This CDR3 comprises 17 residues. The germline V and J ends were trimmed by 2 bases and 0 bases, with 15 bases remaining between them. The CDR3 coding sequence is TGTGCCAGCAGTTTAAGTACGCGACAGTCTAGCACAGATACGCAGTATTTT. It is translated as CASSLSTRQSSTDTQYF.

This clonotype was seen ten or more times. V usage is TRBV18 and J usage is TRBJ2-3; TRBD2 is a possible D gene (5 bases). Trimming removed 3 bases from V and 5 bases from J, with 12 bases in between. CDR3 length equals 14 residues. Germline V gives CDR1 KGHSH, CDR2 LQKENI. The CDR3 nucleotides are TGTGCCAGCTCACCTCCCCGGGGTCAAGATACGCAGTATTTT. Translating it yields CASSPPRGQDTQYF.

This clonotype was recorded at least ten times. This chain connects TRBV11-3 to TRBJ2-7; 8 nucleotides line up with TRBD1. V shed 5 bases and J 3 bases; nucleotides not matched to a gene: 6. Germline V CDR1 and CDR2: SGHNT, YENEEA. The CDR3 covers 14 residues. The CDR3 bases are TGTGCCAGCAGCCGCGGACAGGGAGACTACGAGCAGTACTTC. Translating it yields CASSRGQGDYEQYF.

The chain links TRBV7-2 to TRBJ1-1, with D unclear. With 3 bases removed from V and 6 bases from J, the gap between germline ends came to 11 bases. Germline CDR1 and CDR2: SGHTA and FQGNSA. The length of the CDR3 is 13 residues. The CDR3 loop is CASSLDPGPEAFF. Here the CDR3 DNA reads TGTGCCAGCAGCTTGGACCCCGGGCCTGAAGCTTTCTTT.

This chain joins TRBV4-1 and TRBJ2-1; 11 bases align to TRBD2. Germline V gene sequence: CDR1 MGHRA, CDR2 YSYEKL. Unmatched junction bases numbered 15, after V lost 4 bases and J lost 7 bases. The CDR3 has 18 amino acids. CDR3 DNA: TGCGCCAGCAGCCTTGACAATAGCGGGAGGGCCAAAAAAAATGAGCAGTTCTTC. This encodes CASSLDNSGRAKKNEQFF.

The chain combines TRBV30 with TRBJ1-1; D might be TRBD1 (5 bases). The CDR3 covers 17 residues. V was shortened by 3 bases and J by 0 bases, with 20 bases between the two germline ends. CDR1 and CDR2 from the germline V gene are GTSNPN and SVGIG (reference sequence). CDR3 nucleotides: TGTGCCTGGAGGCCTGGTGCGATAGTGGGGGTGAACACTGAAGCTTTCTTT. It encodes CAWRPGAIVGVNTEAFF.

The chain is built from TRBV12-5 and TRBJ2-7; 8 bases are shared with TRBD1. J gave up 0 bases and V 5 bases, and 9 bases lay outside the gene matches. Per germline, CDR1 LGHNT and CDR2 FRNRAP. The CDR3 runs to 16 residues. The CDR3 sequence is CASGGMDRVGSYEQYF. The CDR3 DNA reads as TGTGCTAGTGGTGGAATGGACAGGGTTGGCTCCTACGAGCAGTACTTC.

In the case of this clonotype: A much larger clone lies a single base off, so this may be a read error. V is TRBV7-9 and J is TRBJ2-3; D not resolved. The CDR3 is made up of 14 amino acids. The V and J ends lost 5 bases and 6 bases respectively, with 15 bases between them. The germline V gene encodes CDR1 SEHNR and CDR2 FQNEAQ (reference sequence). For the CDR3, the DNA is TGTGCCAGCAGCCTACACTCCCCCGGGGATACGCAGTATTTT. It translates to CASSLHSPGDTQYF.

The DNA of the CDR3 is TGTGCCAGCAGCTCGGGGGTCCTTCCCTACGAGCAGTACTTC. Amino acid sequence: CASSSGVLPYEQYF. The chain joins TRBV7-6 to TRBJ2-7; possible D gene TRBD2, 6 bases. CDR1 is SGHVS, CDR2 FNYEAQ, per germline. V lost 4 bases, J lost 2 bases, and 12 bases lay in between. This CDR3 contains 14 residues.

This clonotype was recorded at least ten times. The J gene is TRBJ2-3, the V gene TRBV28, with D perhaps matching TRBD1 (6 bases). V was cut by 6 bases and J by 2 bases, with 15 bases left in between. CDR3 length: 15 amino acids. Germline CDR1 and CDR2: MDHEN and SYDVKM. The CDR3 DNA reads TGTGCCAGCAGCCTCCCTACAGGGTCCACAGATACGCAGTATTTT. Encoded protein: CASSLPTGSTDTQYF.

This clonotype was picked up a small number of times. V usage is TRBV5-1 and J usage is TRBJ2-3, with TRBD2 as a possible D gene (6 bases). This CDR3 has 16 amino acids. Germline V CDR1 and CDR2: SGHRS, YFSETQ. Trimming pared 5 bases from V and 0 bases from J, leaving 16 bases between. The CDR3 loop is CASSLSGLSSTDTQYF. CDR3 DNA sequence: TGCGCCAGCAGTTTAAGCGGACTATCCAGCACAGATACGCAGTATTTT.

This clonotype occurred a few times. This sequence joins TRBV7-2 and TRBJ2-3, with 7 bases lining up with TRBD2. V gave up 2 bases and J gave up 2 bases; unmatched junction bases: 4. The germline V gene encodes CDR1 SGHTA and CDR2 FQGNSA. The CDR3 consists of 15 residues. The CDR3 loop reads CASSLMSGNTDTQYF. CDR3 nucleotide sequence: TGTGCCAGCAGCTTAATGAGCGGGAACACAGATACGCAGTATTTT.

V usage is TRBV12-5 and J usage is TRBJ1-1; TRBD1 aligns across 7 bases. This CDR3 has 14 amino acids. The V gene's germline CDR1 is LGHNT and CDR2 FRNRAP. The V gene end was trimmed by 10 bases and the J gene end by 0 bases; junction bases not matched to a gene: 8. The CDR3 coding sequence is TGTGCTACCTGGACAGGCGTCATGAACACTGAAGCTTTCTTT. It translates to CATWTGVMNTEAFF.

This clonotype was picked up many times. The chain employs TRBV11-2 and TRBJ2-7; 8 bases align to TRBD1. CDR1 and CDR2 (germline): SGHAT, FQNNGV. CDR3 length: 16 amino acids. The V and J ends lost 0 bases and 6 bases, in that order; junction bases with no gene match: 10. In DNA form, the CDR3 reads TGTGCCAGCAGCTTAGAAAGTTGGGACAGGCGGGGCGAGCAGTACTTC. Its protein product is CASSLESWDRRGEQYF.

J is TRBJ2-7 and V is TRBV28, with D perhaps TRBD1 (6 bases). This CDR3 spans 14 amino acids. Trimming stripped 9 bases from V and 0 bases from J, with 15 bases between. CDR1 MDHEN and CDR2 SYDVKM come from the germline V gene. As DNA, the CDR3 is TGTGCCAGTCTTCTCAGGGGTAGCTCCTACGAGCAGTACTTC. This gives the protein CASLLRGSSYEQYF.